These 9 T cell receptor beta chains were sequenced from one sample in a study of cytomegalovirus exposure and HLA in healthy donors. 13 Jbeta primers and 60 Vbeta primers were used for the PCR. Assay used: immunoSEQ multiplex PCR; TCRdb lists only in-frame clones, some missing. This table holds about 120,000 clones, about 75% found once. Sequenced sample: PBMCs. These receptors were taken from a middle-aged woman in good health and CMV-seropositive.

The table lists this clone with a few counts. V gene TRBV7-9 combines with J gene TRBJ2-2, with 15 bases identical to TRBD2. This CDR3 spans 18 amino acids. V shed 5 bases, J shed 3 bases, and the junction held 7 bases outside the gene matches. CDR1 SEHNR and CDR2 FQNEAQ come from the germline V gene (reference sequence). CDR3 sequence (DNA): TGTGCCAGCAGCGGGGGACTAGCGGGAGGCGGGGACACCGGGGAGCTGTTTTTT. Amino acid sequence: CASSGGLAGGGDTGELFF. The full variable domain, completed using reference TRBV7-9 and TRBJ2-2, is DTGVSQNPRHKITKRGQNVTFRCDPISEHNRLYWYRQTLGQGPEFLTYFQNEAQLEKSRLLSDRFSAERPKGSFSTLEIQRTEQGDSAMYLCASSGGLAGGGDTGELFFGEGSRLTVL.

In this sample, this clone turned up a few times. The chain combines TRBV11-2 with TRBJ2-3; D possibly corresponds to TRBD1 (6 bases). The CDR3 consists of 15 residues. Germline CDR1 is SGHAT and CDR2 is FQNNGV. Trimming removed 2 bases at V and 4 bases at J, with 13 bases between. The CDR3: CASSLSLDSADTQYF. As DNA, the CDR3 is TGTGCCAGCAGCTTATCCTTGGACAGCGCAGATACGCAGTATTTT.

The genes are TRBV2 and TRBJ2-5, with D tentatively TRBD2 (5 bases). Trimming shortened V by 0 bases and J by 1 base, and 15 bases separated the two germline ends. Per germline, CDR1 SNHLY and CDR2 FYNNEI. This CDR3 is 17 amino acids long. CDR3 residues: CASSEALVLEVQETQYF. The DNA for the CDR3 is TGTGCCAGCAGTGAAGCACTAGTTCTTGAGGTCCAAGAGACCCAGTACTTC.

The CDR3 nucleotides are TGTGCCAGCAGCTTAGGGACAGGGTACACAGATACGCAGTATTTT. Translating it yields CASSLGTGYTDTQYF. This chain connects TRBV7-2 to TRBJ2-3; 8 nucleotides line up with TRBD1. The CDR3 length is 15 residues. The germline V gene encodes CDR1 SGHTA and CDR2 FQGNSA. V trimming: 1 base; J trimming: 2 bases; junction bases outside the gene matches: 2.

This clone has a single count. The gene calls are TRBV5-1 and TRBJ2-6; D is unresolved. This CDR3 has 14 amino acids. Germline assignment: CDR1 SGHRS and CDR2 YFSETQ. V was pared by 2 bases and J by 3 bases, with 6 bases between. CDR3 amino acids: CASSFRLGANVLTF. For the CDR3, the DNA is TGCGCCAGCAGCTTTCGACTTGGGGCCAACGTCCTGACTTTC. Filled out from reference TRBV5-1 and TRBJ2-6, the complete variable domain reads KAGVTQTPRYLIKTRGQQVTLSCSPISGHRSVSWYQQTPGQGLQFLFEYFSETQRNKGNFPGRFSGRQFSNSRSEMNVSTLELGDSALYLCASSFRLGANVLTFGAGSRLTVL.

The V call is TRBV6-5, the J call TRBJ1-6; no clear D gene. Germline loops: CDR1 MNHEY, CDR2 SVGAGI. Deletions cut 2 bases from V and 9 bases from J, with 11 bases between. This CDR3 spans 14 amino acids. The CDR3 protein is CASSYRPAGSPLHF. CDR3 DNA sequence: TGTGCCAGCAGTTACCGTCCGGCGGGTTCACCCCTCCACTTT.

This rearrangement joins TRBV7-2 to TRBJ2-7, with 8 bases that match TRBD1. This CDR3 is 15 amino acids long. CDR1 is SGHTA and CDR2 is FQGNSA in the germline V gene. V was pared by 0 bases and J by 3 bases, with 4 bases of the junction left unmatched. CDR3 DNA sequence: TGTGCCAGCAGCTTAGCCGGGACAGGAGACTACGAGCAGTACTTC. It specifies CASSLAGTGDYEQYF.

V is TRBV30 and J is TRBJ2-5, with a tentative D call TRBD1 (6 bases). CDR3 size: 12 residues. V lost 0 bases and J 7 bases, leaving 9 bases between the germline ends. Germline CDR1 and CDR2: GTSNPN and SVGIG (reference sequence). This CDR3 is CAWSVGGATQYF. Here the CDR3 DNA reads TGTGCCTGGAGTGTAGGGGGAGCGACCCAGTACTTC.

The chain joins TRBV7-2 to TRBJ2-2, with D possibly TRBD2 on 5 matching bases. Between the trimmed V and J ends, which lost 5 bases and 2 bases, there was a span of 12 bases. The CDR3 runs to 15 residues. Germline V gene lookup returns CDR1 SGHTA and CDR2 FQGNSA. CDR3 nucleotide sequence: TGTGCCAGCAGCCGGGGTGGGGTCAACACCGGGGAGCTGTTTTTT. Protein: CASSRGGVNTGELFF.